The clone carrying this T cell receptor (beta chain) ranks as medium-sized (0.01 to 0.1%). The sample comes from a study of T and B cells in COVID-19 patients. TRB rearrangements were amplified by multiplex PCR with BIOMED2 TRB-A/B primers. From the multiplex PCR reads, TCRdb called clonotypes with MiXCR, one entry per CDR3 protein. The repertoire holds over 10,000 distinct CDR3 sequences, with 25% to 35% as singletons. From blood, about 240-550 ng of genomic DNA served as TRB template. The specimen was blood. This clonotype was sampled from a human donor who had recovered from COVID-19.

The DNA for the CDR3 is TGTGCCACCCGACTAGCGGGAGAAAATGAGCAGTTCTTC. The encoded protein is CATRLAGENEQFF. The rearrangement uses TRBV19 and TRBJ2-1, with TRBD2 matching 12 bases. Germline loops: CDR1 LNHDA, CDR2 SQIVND (reference sequence). Losses at the gene ends were 10 bases for V and 7 bases for J; bases not matched to a gene: 5. CDR3 length: 13 residues.